This T cell receptor (beta chain) was sequenced in a study of blood T cell repertoires in COVID-19. Authors' processing steps: For nucleated cells, counts were estimated from reference gene primer amplification. Profiling relied on immunoSEQ multiplex PCR, and the TCRdb table lists in-frame clones only, not all of them. For V, J and clone size, that table is used; D and trimming come from the DNA. Of tens of thousands of clones in the sample, about 88% were seen once. Trimming at V came to 6 bases and at J to 7 bases, leaving 11 bases not matched to a gene. This CDR3 region has 14 residues. Germline V CDR1 and CDR2: MRHNA, SNTAGT.

This chain links TRBV6-4 with TRBJ1-2; TRBD1 matches at 7 bases. The TCR comes from a man in his 70s with active COVID-19. The sample was peripheral blood. The CDR3 region is CASRKDRSAGGYTF. The CDR3 DNA reads as TGTGCCAGCAGGAAGGACAGGTCTGCTGGTGGCTACACCTTC.